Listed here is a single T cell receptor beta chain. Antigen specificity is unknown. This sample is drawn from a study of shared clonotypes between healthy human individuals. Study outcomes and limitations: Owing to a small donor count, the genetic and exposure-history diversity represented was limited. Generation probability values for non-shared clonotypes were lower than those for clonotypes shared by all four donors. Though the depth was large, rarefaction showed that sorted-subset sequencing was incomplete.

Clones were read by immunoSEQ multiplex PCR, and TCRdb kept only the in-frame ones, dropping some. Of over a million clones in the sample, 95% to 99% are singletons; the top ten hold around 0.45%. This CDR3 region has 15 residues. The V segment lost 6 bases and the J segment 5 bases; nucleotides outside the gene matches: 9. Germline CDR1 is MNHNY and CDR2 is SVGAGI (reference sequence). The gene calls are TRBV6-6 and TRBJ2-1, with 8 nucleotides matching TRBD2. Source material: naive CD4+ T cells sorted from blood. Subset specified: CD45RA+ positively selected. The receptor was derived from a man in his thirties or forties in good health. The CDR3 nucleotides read TGTGCCAGCAGGGGGGGTAGCGGGGTCCACAATGAGCAGTTCTTC. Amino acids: CASRGGSGVHNEQFF.